This is a list of T cell receptor beta chains from one sample in a study of cytomegalovirus exposure and HLA in healthy donors. The protocol was immunoSEQ multiplex PCR, while the TCRdb copy is restricted to in-frame clones and leaves out a portion. The data show roughly 90,000 clones, around four fifths seen once. Sequenced input: PBMCs. Receptors originate from a man aged 25 to 40 in good health and CMV-seronegative. The CDR3 runs from the conserved cysteine through the conserved F or W. A D gene is named only where the DNA matches it firmly. Only some rows state a clone size, as once, few, many or a class for expanded clones.

J gene: TRBJ2-7; D gene: TRBD2; clone size: -; V gene: TRBV5-1; CDR3 length: 16; CDR3 protein: CASSLGPSSGSYEQYF; CDR3 DNA: TGCGCCAGCAGCTTGGGACCGTCTAGCGGGAGCTACGAGCAGTACTTC
J gene: TRBJ2-7; D gene: TRBD1; clone size: -; V gene: TRBV10-3; CDR3 length: 15; CDR3 protein: CARKVGQGASGEQYF; CDR3 DNA: TGTGCCAGGAAAGTGGGACAGGGGGCTTCTGGTGAGCAGTACTTC
J gene: TRBJ2-7; D gene: TRBD2; clone size: -; V gene: TRBV4-2; CDR3 length: 17; CDR3 protein: CASSRPAGTSGVYEQYF; CDR3 DNA: TGTGCCAGCAGCCGGCCCGCGGGGACTAGCGGGGTCTACGAGCAGTACTTC
J gene: TRBJ1-4; D gene: -; clone size: -; V gene: TRBV7-8; CDR3 length: 15; CDR3 protein: CASSLRAQISEKLFF; CDR3 DNA: TGTGCCAGCAGCTTACGTGCTCAGATCAGTGAAAAACTGTTTTTT
J gene: TRBJ2-5; D gene: -; clone size: -; V gene: TRBV2; CDR3 length: 10; CDR3 protein: CASLRETQYF; CDR3 DNA: TGTGCCTCACTTCGGGAGACCCAGTACTTC
J gene: TRBJ2-1; D gene: TRBD2; clone size: few; V gene: TRBV30; CDR3 length: 14; CDR3 protein: CAWSRSGGNNEQFF; CDR3 DNA: TGTGCCTGGAGTCGGAGCGGGGGGAACAATGAGCAGTTCTTC
J gene: TRBJ1-4; D gene: -; clone size: -; V gene: TRBV4-1; CDR3 length: 16; CDR3 protein: CASSQGGWSTNEKLFF; CDR3 DNA: TGCGCCAGCAGCCAGGGGGGGTGGTCAACTAATGAAAAACTGTTTTTT
J gene: TRBJ2-3; D gene: TRBD2; clone size: -; V gene: TRBV30; CDR3 length: 14; CDR3 protein: CAWTTSGGRDTQYF; CDR3 DNA: TGTGCCTGGACAACTAGCGGGGGCAGAGATACGCAGTATTTT
J gene: TRBJ2-1; D gene: -; clone size: -; V gene: TRBV5-1; CDR3 length: 11; CDR3 protein: CASSLGHEQFF; CDR3 DNA: TGCGCCAGCAGCTTGGGGCATGAGCAGTTCTTC
J gene: TRBJ2-7; D gene: -; clone size: -; V gene: TRBV28; CDR3 length: 11; CDR3 protein: CASRYIYEQYF; CDR3 DNA: TGTGCCAGCAGATACATCTACGAGCAGTACTTC
J gene: TRBJ2-1; D gene: -; clone size: -; V gene: TRBV5-1; CDR3 length: 17; CDR3 protein: CASSLRDGGSSYNEQFF; CDR3 DNA: TGCGCCAGCAGCTTGCGGGACGGAGGGAGCTCCTACAATGAGCAGTTCTTC